These 11 T cell receptor beta chains came from one sample sequenced in a study of cytomegalovirus exposure and HLA in healthy donors. The PCR employed 60 Vbeta primers together with 13 Jbeta primers. Generated by immunoSEQ multiplex PCR, the TCRdb table keeps only in-frame clones and is missing some. Here the sample spans 150,000 to 200,000 clones, around 83% being singletons. The sample consisted of PBMCs. The receptor source for this set is a girl aged 2-10 years in good health and CMV-seropositive.

This clone showed up just once. The rearrangement uses TRBV19 and TRBJ2-1; 8 nucleotides match TRBD2. Per the germline V gene, CDR1 is LNHDA and CDR2 is SQIVND (reference sequence). With V trimmed by 5 bases and J by 0 bases, 3 bases remained unmatched. The CDR3 extends over 15 amino acids. The DNA for the CDR3 is TGTGCCAGTAGTTATAGCGGGGCCTCCTACAATGAGCAGTTCTTC. Its translation: CASSYSGASYNEQFF.

The CDR3, as DNA: TGTGCCAGCACCCTTTCACTATGGGTCCGTAAGAGCTACACCTTC. Translated, it gives CASTLSLWVRKSYTF. The gene calls are TRBV2 and TRBJ1-2; no reliable D call. The germline gives CDR1 SNHLY, CDR2 FYNNEI. Trimming removed 7 bases from V and 9 bases from J, with 24 bases in between. CDR3 size: 15 residues.

J is TRBJ2-2 and V is TRBV5-4; 12 nucleotides line up with TRBD1. V trimming: 3 bases; J trimming: 5 bases; junction bases outside the gene matches: 8. This CDR3 has 17 residues. Germline V gene lookup returns CDR1 SGHNT and CDR2 YYREEE (reference sequence). The CDR3 nucleotides are TGTGCCAGCAGCTCGCCGGGACAGGGGGCTGGTACCGGGGAGCTGTTTTTT. Translation: CASSSPGQGAGTGELFF.

This chain joins TRBV19 and TRBJ2-2, with TRBD2 as a possible D gene (5 bases). V gave up 3 bases and J gave up 2 bases, with 7 bases separating them. The CDR3 is made up of 14 amino acids. The germline V gene encodes CDR1 LNHDA and CDR2 SQIVND (reference sequence). The CDR3 loop is CASSMGANTGELFF. Written as DNA, the CDR3 is TGTGCCAGTAGTATGGGAGCCAACACCGGGGAGCTGTTTTTT.

The chain uses TRBV13 and TRBJ1-2; possibly TRBD1 for D (5 bases). CDR3 length: 15 residues. Germline V gene lookup returns CDR1 PRHDT and CDR2 FYEKMQ (reference sequence). V lost 4 bases and J lost 2, with 14 bases in between. The CDR3 DNA reads TGTGCCAGCAGCTCCCTGGGGGGGAGGAACTATGGCTACACCTTC. Amino acids: CASSSLGGRNYGYTF.

This clone has only a few counts. V and J are TRBV6-1 and TRBJ1-5, with D hard to call. V lost 2 bases and J lost 4, with 6 bases in between. Germline CDR1 and CDR2: MNHNS and SASEGT. The CDR3 has 13 residues. CDR3 loop: CASSEPVNQPQHF. CDR3 nucleotide sequence: TGTGCCAGCAGTGAACCAGTAAATCAGCCCCAGCATTTT.

The chain is built from TRBV4-1 and TRBJ1-2; tentatively, D is TRBD1 (5 bases). Germline V lookup: CDR1 MGHRA, CDR2 YSYEKL. The CDR3 has 16 residues. Trimming pared 2 bases from V and 11 bases from J, leaving 24 bases between. The CDR3 sequence is CASSQWRERGFLSYTF. As DNA, the CDR3 is TGCGCCAGCAGCCAATGGCGGGAAAGGGGCTTTTTGTCGTACACCTTC.

V usage is TRBV11-1 and J usage is TRBJ1-2; D gene unclear. This CDR3 region has 14 residues. CDR1 is SGHAT and CDR2 is FQDESV in the germline V gene (reference sequence). V lost 5 bases and J 5 bases, leaving 15 bases between the germline ends. As DNA, the CDR3 is TGTGCCAGCAGCCCCCTTTCGAAAGAGTATGGCTACACCTTC. This sequence encodes CASSPLSKEYGYTF.

The chain employs TRBV11-3 and TRBJ2-6, with 9 bases aligning to TRBD1. V was pared by 6 bases and J by 2 bases, with 11 bases of the junction left unmatched. The CDR3 sequence is 18 residues long. The germline CDR1 and CDR2 sequences are SGHNT and YENEEA. CDR3 region: CASSGRDREGAGANVLTF. The CDR3 DNA reads as TGTGCCAGCAGTGGCCGGGACAGGGAAGGAGCTGGGGCCAACGTCCTGACTTTC.

This chain connects TRBV7-2 to TRBJ2-1; TRBD2 is a possible D gene (7 bases). Germline V lookup: CDR1 SGHTA, CDR2 FQGNSA. CDR3 length: 14 residues. The germline V and J ends were trimmed by 10 bases and 0 bases, with 13 bases remaining between them. CDR3 amino acids: CANTGGLSYNEQFF. In DNA, the CDR3 is TGTGCCAACACGGGGGGCCTCTCCTACAATGAGCAGTTCTTC. Together with reference TRBV7-2 and TRBJ2-1, the CDR3 gives the full variable domain: GAGVSQSPSNKVTEKGKDVELRCDPISGHTALYWYRQSLGQGLEFLIYFQGNSAPDKSGLPSDRFSAERTGGSVSTLTIQRTQQEDSAVYLCANTGGLSYNEQFFGPGTRLTVL.

The rearrangement joins TRBV19 to TRBJ1-1; 7 bases align to TRBD1. Germline CDR1 is LNHDA and CDR2 is SQIVND (reference sequence). The CDR3 length is 16 residues. After removal of 6 bases from V and 4 bases from J, the junction contained 14 bases not matched to a gene. The CDR3 sequence: CASSKLITQGGTEAFF. CDR3 DNA: TGTGCCAGTAGCAAGCTCATAACCCAGGGGGGCACTGAAGCTTTCTTT.